What follows are 21 T cell receptor beta chains derived from one specimen sequenced in a study of control samples from healthy donors and cancer patients. Assay: immunoSEQ multiplex PCR; the TCRdb copy retains only in-frame clones and omits some. The sample shows 150,000 to 200,000 clones, 91% of them seen only once. The material sequenced was blood. These receptors all come from a woman aged 25-40 years in good health.

The chain carries TRBV6-2 or TRBV6-3 and TRBJ2-1, with D perhaps matching TRBD2 (5 bases). This CDR3 spans 12 amino acids. CDR1 is MNHEY and CDR2 is SVGEGT in the germline V gene. V lost 2 bases, J lost 10 bases, and 9 bases lay in between. The DNA for the CDR3 is TGTGCCAGCAGTTACCCGTCTAGCGAGCAGTTCTTC. Encoded protein: CASSYPSSEQFF.

V and J are TRBV7-8 and TRBJ2-1; D not certain. CDR1 SGHVS and CDR2 FQNEAQ come from the germline V gene. The V end lost 1 base, the J end lost 0 bases, and 13 bases lay between the germline ends. CDR3 length: 17 residues. The CDR3 loop reads CASSLVGRSSSYNEQFF. The CDR3 DNA reads as TGTGCCAGCAGCTTAGTGGGCCGATCCAGCTCCTACAATGAGCAGTTCTTC.

The genes are TRBV28 and TRBJ2-3; 11 bases map to TRBD2. This CDR3 contains 14 residues. Germline lookup yields CDR1 MDHEN and CDR2 SYDVKM. V was pared by 6 bases and J by 5 bases, with 4 bases of the junction left unmatched. The CDR3 sequence is CASSLTSGGDTQYF. The CDR3 DNA is TGTGCCAGCAGCCTAACTAGCGGGGGAGATACGCAGTATTTT.

The V call is TRBV28, the J call TRBJ2-7; TRBD1 aligns across 7 bases. CDR3 size: 15 residues. Germline CDR1 and CDR2: MDHEN and SYDVKM. V trimming: 3 bases; J trimming: 0 bases; junction bases outside the gene matches: 5. CDR3: CASSFSAGGSYEQYF. The CDR3 DNA follows: TGTGCCAGCAGTTTTTCGGCAGGGGGCTCCTACGAGCAGTACTTC. The complete variable domain, with remaining parts taken from reference TRBV28 and TRBJ2-7, reads DVKVTQSSRYLVKRTGEKVFLECVQDMDHENMFWYRQDPGLGLRLIYFSYDVKMKEKGDIPEGYSVSREKKERFSLILESASTNQTSMYLCASSFSAGGSYEQYFGPGTRLTVT.

The V and J genes are TRBV6-4 and TRBJ2-6; the D is unclear. The CDR3 runs 16 residues. The germline V and J ends were trimmed by 3 bases and 0 bases, with 9 bases remaining between them. CDR1 is MRHNA and CDR2 is SNTAGT in the germline V gene. This CDR3 reads CASSDFGNSGANVLTF. As DNA, the CDR3 is TGTGCCAGCAGTGATTTTGGGAACTCTGGGGCCAACGTCCTGACTTTC.

J is TRBJ2-3 and V is TRBV7-6, with 8 bases fitting TRBD2. After removal of 3 bases from V and 2 bases from J, the junction contained 7 bases not matched to a gene. The CDR3 length is 16 residues. CDR1 is SGHVS, CDR2 FNYEAQ, per germline. As DNA, the CDR3 is TGTGCCAGCAGCTTGGGGCGGGGGGCCCCCACAGATACGCAGTATTTT. This codes for CASSLGRGAPTDTQYF.

The chain links TRBV5-1 to TRBJ2-5, with 11 bases fitting TRBD2. The V gene end was trimmed by 0 bases and the J gene end by 5 bases; junction bases not matched to a gene: 6. Germline V gives CDR1 SGHRS, CDR2 YFSETQ. This CDR3 contains 16 residues. CDR3 sequence (DNA): TGCGCCAGCAGCTTGGCCACTAGCGGGAGTCTGGAGACCCAGTACTTC. It is translated as CASSLATSGSLETQYF.

V is TRBV24-1 and J is TRBJ1-2; tentative D call: TRBD1 (6 bases). This CDR3 is 13 amino acids long. Trimming cost V 7 bases and J 4 bases, with 12 bases left between them. The V gene's germline CDR1 is KGHDR and CDR2 SFDVKD. The CDR3 DNA follows: TGTGCCACCAGCGAGGGACACACCTATGGCTACACCTTC. Translated, it gives CATSEGHTYGYTF.

A single count supports this clone. The chain has TRBV7-8 and TRBJ1-6; D is undetermined. Germline CDR1 reads SGHVS; CDR2 reads FQNEAQ. This CDR3 has 15 residues. V shed 8 bases and J shed 0 bases, with 11 bases lying between them. Here the CDR3 DNA reads TGTGCCAGCGGGCAGTTCCCCTCCTATAATTCACCCCTCCACTTT. This gives the protein CASGQFPSYNSPLHF.

The chain carries TRBV27 and TRBJ2-7; 11 bases are a match to TRBD2. CDR3 length equals 13 residues. Per the germline V gene, CDR1 is MNHEY and CDR2 is SMNVEV (reference sequence). V was pared by 5 bases and J by 6 bases, with 3 bases of the junction left unmatched. CDR3 nucleotide sequence: TGTGCCAGCAGTCGGCTAGCGGGAGGCGAGCAGTACTTC. Its protein is CASSRLAGGEQYF.

This chain links TRBV13 with TRBJ1-2; TRBD1 is a possible D gene (6 bases). The V gene's germline CDR1 is PRHDT and CDR2 FYEKMQ (reference sequence). Trimming removed 0 bases at V and 4 bases at J, with 12 bases between. This CDR3 spans 15 amino acids. As DNA, the CDR3 is TGTGCCAGCAGCTTAGGGACAGGCTCGGGCTATGGCTACACCTTC. This encodes CASSLGTGSGYGYTF.

V is TRBV9 and J is TRBJ2-1; possibly TRBD1 for D (6 bases). The CDR3 totals 15 residues. The germline CDR1 and CDR2 sequences are SGDLS and YYNGEE. V was cut by 2 bases and J by 4 bases, with 13 bases left in between. CDR3 nucleotides: TGTGCCAGCAGCGTTCACCCGGACAGTTACAATGAGCAGTTCTTC. It is translated as CASSVHPDSYNEQFF.

This sequence joins TRBV13 and TRBJ2-7; 7 bases align to TRBD1. V lost 5 bases, J lost 0 bases, and 7 bases stayed unmatched. CDR1 and CDR2 from the germline V gene are PRHDT and FYEKMQ (reference sequence). The CDR3 consists of 15 residues. The CDR3 region has the DNA TGTGCCAGCAGCCCCGACAGGGCCAGCTCCTACGAGCAGTACTTC. The encoded protein is CASSPDRASSYEQYF.

This clone appeared once. V gene TRBV5-5 combines with J gene TRBJ2-3; 11 bases line up with TRBD2. J gave up 4 bases and V 9 bases, and 7 bases lay outside the gene matches. This CDR3 is 14 amino acids long. From germline, CDR1 is SGHKS and CDR2 YYEKEE (reference sequence). The DNA for the CDR3 is TGTGCCACCCTACTAGCGGGAGTGTCAGATACGCAGTATTTT. Protein: CATLLAGVSDTQYF.

The V gene is TRBV6-5, the J gene TRBJ1-4; D remains ambiguous. This CDR3 spans 15 amino acids. Between the trimmed V and J ends, which lost 0 bases and 7 bases, there was a span of 12 bases. CDR1 is MNHEY and CDR2 is SVGAGI in the germline V gene. This chain's CDR3 is CASSYSNQVREKLFF. CDR3 DNA sequence: TGTGCCAGCAGTTACTCGAACCAGGTCCGTGAAAAACTGTTTTTT.

This CDR3 reads CASSLVFGGDGANVLTF. The DNA for the CDR3 is TGTGCCAGCAGCTTAGTCTTCGGGGGAGATGGGGCCAACGTCCTGACTTTC. V usage is TRBV11-2 and J usage is TRBJ2-6; maybe TRBD2 (6 bases). Germline lookup yields CDR1 SGHAT and CDR2 FQNNGV. Trimming removed 1 base at V and 3 bases at J, with 13 bases between. The CDR3 sequence is 17 residues long.

The chain has TRBV5-4 and TRBJ2-4; 10 bases line up with TRBD2. V gave up 2 bases and J gave up 3 bases; unmatched junction bases: 2. This CDR3 is built from 15 residues. Looked up from germline, CDR1 is SGHNT and CDR2 is YYREEE (reference sequence). The CDR3 DNA reads TGTGCCAGCAGCTTAGCGGGAGGGGGCAAAAACATTCAGTACTTC. The encoded protein is CASSLAGGGKNIQYF.

As DNA, the CDR3 is TGTGCCAGCAGCTTAGGTCCCGGGACTAACGAGCAGTACTTC. This translates into CASSLGPGTNEQYF. V usage is TRBV7-2 and J usage is TRBJ2-7, with TRBD2 identical over 7 bases. The ends lost 1 base at V and 5 bases at J; junction bases unmatched: 5. This CDR3 spans 14 amino acids. The V gene's germline CDR1 is SGHTA and CDR2 FQGNSA.

The rearrangement joins TRBV12-3 or TRBV12-4 to TRBJ2-3; tentatively, D is TRBD1 (6 bases). The CDR3 loop spans 13 amino acids. V lost 6 bases and J lost 2, with 9 bases in between. Written as DNA, the CDR3 is TGTGCCAGCAGCCGGGACATCACAGATACGCAGTATTTT. Encoded protein: CASSRDITDTQYF.

The CDR3 nucleotides read TGTGCCAGCAGCGAAACAGGGGGGAATTCACCCCTCCACTTT. The encoded protein is CASSETGGNSPLHF. The chain joins TRBV9 to TRBJ1-6, with TRBD1 identical over 8 bases. Per the germline V gene, CDR1 is SGDLS and CDR2 is YYNGEE. Trimming cost V 3 bases and J 7 bases; bases outside gene matches: 3. The CDR3 spans 14 residues.

This clone was seen a few times. The rearrangement uses TRBV9 and TRBJ1-1; D is unclear. This CDR3 contains 13 residues. Trimming took off 0 bases at V and 1 base at J, with 4 bases between the two ends. Germline assignment: CDR1 SGDLS and CDR2 YYNGEE. In nucleotides, the CDR3 is TGTGCCAGCAGCGTAGCACAGAACACTGAAGCTTTCTTT. As protein: CASSVAQNTEAFF.